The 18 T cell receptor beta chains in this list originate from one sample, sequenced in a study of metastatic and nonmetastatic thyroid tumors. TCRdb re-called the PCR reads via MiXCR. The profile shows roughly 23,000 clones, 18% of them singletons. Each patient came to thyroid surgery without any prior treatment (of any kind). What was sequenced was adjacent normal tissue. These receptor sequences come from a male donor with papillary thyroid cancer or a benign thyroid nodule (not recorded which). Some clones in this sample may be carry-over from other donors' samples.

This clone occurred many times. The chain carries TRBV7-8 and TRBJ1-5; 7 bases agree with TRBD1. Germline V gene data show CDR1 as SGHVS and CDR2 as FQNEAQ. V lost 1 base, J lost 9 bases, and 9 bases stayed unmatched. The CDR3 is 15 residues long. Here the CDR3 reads CASSLEGQGVRPQHF. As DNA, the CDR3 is TGTGCCAGCAGCTTAGAGGGGCAGGGGGTTCGGCCCCAGCATTTT.

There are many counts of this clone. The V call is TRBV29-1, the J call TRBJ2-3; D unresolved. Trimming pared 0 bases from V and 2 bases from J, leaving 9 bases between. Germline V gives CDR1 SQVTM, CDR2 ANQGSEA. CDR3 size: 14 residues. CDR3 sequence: CSVEDGFLTDTQYF. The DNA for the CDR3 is TGCAGCGTTGAAGACGGCTTCCTCACAGATACGCAGTATTTT.

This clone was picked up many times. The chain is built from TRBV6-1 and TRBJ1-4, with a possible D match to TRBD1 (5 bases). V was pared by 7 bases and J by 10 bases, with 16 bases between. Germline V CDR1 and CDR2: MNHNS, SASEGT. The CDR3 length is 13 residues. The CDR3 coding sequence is TGTGCCAGCAAGGACCAATCCGGGGGAAAACTGTTTTTT. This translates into CASKDQSGGKLFF.

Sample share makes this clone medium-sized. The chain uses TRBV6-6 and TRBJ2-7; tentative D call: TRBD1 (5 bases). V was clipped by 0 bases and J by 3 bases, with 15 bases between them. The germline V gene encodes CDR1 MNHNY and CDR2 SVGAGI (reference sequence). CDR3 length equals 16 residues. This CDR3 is CASSYSTSGRDYEQYF. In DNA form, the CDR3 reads TGTGCCAGCAGTTACTCGACTTCCGGCAGGGACTACGAGCAGTACTTC.

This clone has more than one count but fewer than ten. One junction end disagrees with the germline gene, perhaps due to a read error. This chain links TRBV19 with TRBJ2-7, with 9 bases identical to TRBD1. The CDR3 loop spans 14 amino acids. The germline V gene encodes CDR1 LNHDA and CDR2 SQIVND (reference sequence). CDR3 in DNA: TGTGCCAGTAGTACACCCGGGACAGGGAACGAGCATTACTTT. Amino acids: CASSTPGTGNEHYF.

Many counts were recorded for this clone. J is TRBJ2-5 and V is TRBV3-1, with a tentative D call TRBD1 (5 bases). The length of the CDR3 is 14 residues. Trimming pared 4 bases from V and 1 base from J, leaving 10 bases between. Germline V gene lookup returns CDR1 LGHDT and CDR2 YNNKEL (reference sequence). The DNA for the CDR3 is TGTGCCAGCAGCCTCAGGGCAGGCCAAGAGACCCAGTACTTC. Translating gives CASSLRAGQETQYF.

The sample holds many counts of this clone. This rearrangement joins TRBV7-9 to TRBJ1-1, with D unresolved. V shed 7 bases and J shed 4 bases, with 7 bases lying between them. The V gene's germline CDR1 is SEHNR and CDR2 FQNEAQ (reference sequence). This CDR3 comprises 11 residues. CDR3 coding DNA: TGTGCCAGCACGGGGTTCACTGAAGCTTTCTTT. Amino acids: CASTGFTEAFF. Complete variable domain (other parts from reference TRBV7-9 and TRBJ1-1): DTGVSQNPRHKITKRGQNVTFRCDPISEHNRLYWYRQTLGQGPEFLTYFQNEAQLEKSRLLSDRFSAERPKGSFSTLEIQRTEQGDSAMYLCASTGFTEAFFGQGTRLTVV.

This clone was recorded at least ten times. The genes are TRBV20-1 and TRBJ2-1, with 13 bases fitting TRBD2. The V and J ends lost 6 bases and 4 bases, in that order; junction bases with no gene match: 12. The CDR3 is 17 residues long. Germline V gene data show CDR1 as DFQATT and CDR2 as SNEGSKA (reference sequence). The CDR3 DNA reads TGCAGTGCGCCAAAGGCGGGGACTAGCGGGATTTACAATGAGCAGTTCTTC. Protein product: CSAPKAGTSGIYNEQFF.

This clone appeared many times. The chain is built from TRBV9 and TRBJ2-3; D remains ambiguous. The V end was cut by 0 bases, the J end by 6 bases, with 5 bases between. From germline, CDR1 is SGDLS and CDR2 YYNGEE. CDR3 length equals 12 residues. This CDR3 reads CASSVEFDTQYF. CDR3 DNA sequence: TGTGCCAGCAGCGTAGAGTTCGATACGCAGTATTTT.

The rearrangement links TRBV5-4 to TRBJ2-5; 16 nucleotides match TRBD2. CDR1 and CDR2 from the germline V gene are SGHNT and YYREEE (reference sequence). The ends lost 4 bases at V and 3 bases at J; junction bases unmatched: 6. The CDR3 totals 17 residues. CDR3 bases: TGTGCCAGCAGCCCGGGACTAGCGGGAGGGCCGGAAGAGACCCAGTACTTC. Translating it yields CASSPGLAGGPEETQYF.

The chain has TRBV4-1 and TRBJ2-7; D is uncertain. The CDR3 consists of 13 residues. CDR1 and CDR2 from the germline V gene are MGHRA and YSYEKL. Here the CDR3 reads CASSQDRTYEHYV. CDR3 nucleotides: TGCGCCAGCAGCCAAGATCGTACCTACGAGCATTACGTC.

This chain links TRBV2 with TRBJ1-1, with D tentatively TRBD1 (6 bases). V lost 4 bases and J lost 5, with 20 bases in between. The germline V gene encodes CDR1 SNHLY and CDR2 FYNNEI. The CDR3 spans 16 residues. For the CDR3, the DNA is TGTGCCAGCAGTGTACAGGGTAGGCTGAATGGGACTGAAGCTTTCTTT. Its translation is CASSVQGRLNGTEAFF.

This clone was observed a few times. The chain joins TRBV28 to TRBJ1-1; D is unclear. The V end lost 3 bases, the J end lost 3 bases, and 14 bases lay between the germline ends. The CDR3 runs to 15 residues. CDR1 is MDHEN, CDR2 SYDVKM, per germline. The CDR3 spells CASSFPSRWDTEAFF. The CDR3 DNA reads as TGTGCCAGCAGTTTTCCCTCAAGGTGGGACACTGAAGCTTTCTTT.

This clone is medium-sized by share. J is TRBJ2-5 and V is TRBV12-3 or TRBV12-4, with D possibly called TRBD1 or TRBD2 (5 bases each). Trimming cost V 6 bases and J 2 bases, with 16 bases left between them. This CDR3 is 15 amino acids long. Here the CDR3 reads CASSLRDPGQETQYF. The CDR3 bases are TGTGCCAGCAGCCTCCGGGACCCCGGGCAAGAGACCCAGTACTTC.

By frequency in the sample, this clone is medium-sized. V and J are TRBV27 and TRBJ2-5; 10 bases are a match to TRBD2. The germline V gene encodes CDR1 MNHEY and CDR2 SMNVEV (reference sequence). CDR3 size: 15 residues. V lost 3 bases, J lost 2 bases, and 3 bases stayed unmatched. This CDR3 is CASSFTSGIQETQYF. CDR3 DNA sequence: TGTGCCAGCAGTTTCACTAGCGGGATACAAGAGACCCAGTACTTC.

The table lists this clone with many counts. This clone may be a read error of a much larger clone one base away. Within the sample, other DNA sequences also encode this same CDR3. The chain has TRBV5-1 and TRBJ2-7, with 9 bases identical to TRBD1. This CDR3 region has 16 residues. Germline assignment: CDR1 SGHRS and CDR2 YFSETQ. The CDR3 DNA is TGCGCTAGCAGTCGCCCTGGGACAGGGTTATCCTACGAGCAGTACGTC. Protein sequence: CASSRPGTGLSYEQYV.

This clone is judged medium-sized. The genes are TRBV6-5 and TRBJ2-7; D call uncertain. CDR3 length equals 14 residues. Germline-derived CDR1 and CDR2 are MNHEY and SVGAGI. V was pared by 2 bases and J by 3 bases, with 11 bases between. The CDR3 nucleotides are TGTGCCAGCAGTTACGGGCCGGAACGCTACGAGCAGTACTTC. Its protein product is CASSYGPERYEQYF.

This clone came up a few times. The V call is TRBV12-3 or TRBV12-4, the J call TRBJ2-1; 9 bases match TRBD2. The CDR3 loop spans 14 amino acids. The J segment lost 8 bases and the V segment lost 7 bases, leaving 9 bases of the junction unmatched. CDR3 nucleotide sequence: TGTGCCAGCACGACGCGGGAGGGCCGGTATGAGCAGTTCTTC. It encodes CASTTREGRYEQFF.